This T cell receptor beta chain emerged from a study of regulatory T cells in long-lasting Graves disease. Study observations and caveats: Among the persistent patients, fewer than 3,500 public clonotypes were shared, more than the 950 to 1,000 shared among new patients. Newly diagnosed Graves' patients exceeded persistent ones in TCR diversity.

The germline CDR1 and CDR2 sequences are LGHNA and YNFKEQ. V was pared by 1 base and J by 5 bases, with 6 bases between. This CDR3 spans 12 amino acids. This clonotype was counted between two and nine times. Its antigen is unidentified. Researchers made TCR beta libraries by using iRepertoire HTBI primers and running Arm-PCR on CDR3 regions. In TCRdb, the multiplex PCR reads were re-called with MiXCR into one record per CDR3 protein. The sample yields some 420,000 distinct CDR3 sequences, less than 25% seen once. Time point here: persistent/refractory GD, antithyroid drugs over 5 years with positive TRAb. Isolated PBMC RNA provided the starting material for the TCR library.

The sequence derives from a female donor with Graves disease. The input for sequencing was peripheral blood mononuclear cells (PBMCs), taken when the disease was refractory, from a patient treated with antithyroid drugs. This rearrangement joins TRBV4-2 to TRBJ2-7; no clear D. CDR3 in DNA: TGTGCCAGCAGCCAAGCACTTAACGAGCAGTACTTC. Encoded protein: CASSQALNEQYF.